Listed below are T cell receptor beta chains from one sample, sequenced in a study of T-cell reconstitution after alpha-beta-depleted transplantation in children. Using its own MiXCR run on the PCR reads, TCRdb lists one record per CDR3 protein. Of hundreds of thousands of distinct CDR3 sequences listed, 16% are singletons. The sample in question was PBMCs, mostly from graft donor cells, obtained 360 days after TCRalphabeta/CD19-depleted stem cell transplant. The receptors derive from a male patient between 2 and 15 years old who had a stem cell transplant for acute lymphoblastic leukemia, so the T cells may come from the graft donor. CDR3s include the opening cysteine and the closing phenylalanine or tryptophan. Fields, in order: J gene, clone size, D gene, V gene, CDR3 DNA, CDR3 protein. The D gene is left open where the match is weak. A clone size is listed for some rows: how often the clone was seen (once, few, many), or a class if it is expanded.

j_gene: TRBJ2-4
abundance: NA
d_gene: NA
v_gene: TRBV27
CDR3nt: TGTGCCAGCAGTCCGAGGGCGACTCCCCTAGCCAAAAACATTCAGTACTTC
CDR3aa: CASSPRATPLAKNIQYF

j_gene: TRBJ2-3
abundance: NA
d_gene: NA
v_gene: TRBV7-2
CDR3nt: TGTGCCAGCAGCTTAGGACTAACCGGGGCAGATACGCAGTATTTT
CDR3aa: CASSLGLTGADTQYF

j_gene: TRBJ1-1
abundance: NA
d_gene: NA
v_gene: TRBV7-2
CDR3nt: TGTGCCAGCAGCTTGATAGCGGGAGGGTTGAACACTGAAGCTTTCTTT
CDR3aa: CASSLIAGGLNTEAFF

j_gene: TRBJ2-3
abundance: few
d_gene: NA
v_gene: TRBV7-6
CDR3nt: TGTGCCAGCAGCCACGACATTCTGGATACGCAGTATTTT
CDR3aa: CASSHDILDTQYF

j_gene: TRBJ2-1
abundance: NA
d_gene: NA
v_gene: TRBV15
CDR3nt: TGTGCCACCAGCCCACGGACCCTTTACGTTGAGCAGTTCTTC
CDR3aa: CATSPRTLYVEQFF

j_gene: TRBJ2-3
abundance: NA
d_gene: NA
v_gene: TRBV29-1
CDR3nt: TGCAGCGTTGAAGTACACAGGCTAGCCACAGATACGCAGTATTTT
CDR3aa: CSVEVHRLATDTQYF

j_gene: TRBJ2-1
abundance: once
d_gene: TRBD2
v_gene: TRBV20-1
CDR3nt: TGCAGTGCTAGAGATGGGGGGGAGAGCTCCTACAATGAGCAGTTCTTC
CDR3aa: CSARDGGESSYNEQFF

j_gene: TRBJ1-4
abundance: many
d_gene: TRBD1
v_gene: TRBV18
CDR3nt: TGTGCCAGCTCACCAACAGGGGGATACGAAAAACTGTTTTTT
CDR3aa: CASSPTGGYEKLFF

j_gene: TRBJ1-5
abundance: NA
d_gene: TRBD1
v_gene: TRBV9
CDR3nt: TGTGCCAGCAGCGCCTCAGGGGGGAGGCAGCCCCAGCATTTT
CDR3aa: CASSASGGRQPQHF

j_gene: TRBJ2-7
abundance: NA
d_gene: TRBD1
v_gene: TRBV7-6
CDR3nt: TGTGCCAGCACCGAGGACAGGGGCGCCTACGAGCAGTACTTC
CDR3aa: CASTEDRGAYEQYF

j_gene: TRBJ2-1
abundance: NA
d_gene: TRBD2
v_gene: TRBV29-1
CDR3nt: TGCAGCGTGGACGGTGGGTATACTAGCGGGCCGCTGTACAATGAGCAGTTCTTC
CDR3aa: CSVDGGYTSGPLYNEQFF

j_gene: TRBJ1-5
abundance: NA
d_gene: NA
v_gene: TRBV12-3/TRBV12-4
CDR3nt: TGTGCCAGCAGTTTTGGAGCTCTCCAGCCCCAGCATTTT
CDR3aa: CASSFGALQPQHF

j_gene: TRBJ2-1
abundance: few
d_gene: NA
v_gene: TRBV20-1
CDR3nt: TGCAGTGCTCGGACAGAGCTAAACAATGAGCAGTTCTTC
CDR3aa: CSARTELNNEQFF

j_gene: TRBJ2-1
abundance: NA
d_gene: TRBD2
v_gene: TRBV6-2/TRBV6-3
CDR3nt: TGTGCCAGCAGTAGCGGGGGAAGCTCCTACAATGAGCAGTTCTTC
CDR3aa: CASSSGGSSYNEQFF

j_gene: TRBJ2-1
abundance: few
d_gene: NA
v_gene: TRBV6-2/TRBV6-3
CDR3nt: TGTGCCAGCAGTTACTCCAGGGACACTGAGCAGTTCTTC
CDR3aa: CASSYSRDTEQFF

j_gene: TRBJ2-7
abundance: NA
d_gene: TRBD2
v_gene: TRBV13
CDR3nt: TGTGCCAGCAGCCGACTAGCGGGACTTATCTACGAGCAGTACTTC
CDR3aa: CASSRLAGLIYEQYF

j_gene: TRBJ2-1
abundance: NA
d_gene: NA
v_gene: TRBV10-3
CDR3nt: TGTGCCACCCGACTGGACGGAAGCTCCTACAATGAGCAGTTCTTC
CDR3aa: CATRLDGSSYNEQFF

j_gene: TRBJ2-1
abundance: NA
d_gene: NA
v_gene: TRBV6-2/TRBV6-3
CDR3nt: TGTGCCAGCAGCCCCTCCCGACTTACCTACAATGAGCAGTTCTTC
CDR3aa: CASSPSRLTYNEQFF

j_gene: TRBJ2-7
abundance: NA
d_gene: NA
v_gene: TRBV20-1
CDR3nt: TGCAGTGCCTTGGTACGTGGGGGCCAGGGGTCCTACGAGCAGTACTTC
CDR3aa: CSALVRGGQGSYEQYF

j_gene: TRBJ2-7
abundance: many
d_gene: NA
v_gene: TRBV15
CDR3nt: TGTGCCACCAGCCCTACATACTACGAGCAGTACTTC
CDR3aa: CATSPTYYEQYF

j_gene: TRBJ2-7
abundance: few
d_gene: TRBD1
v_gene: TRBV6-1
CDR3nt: TGTGCCAGCAGCCTGCCTCCAGTAGACAGGGCGCACTACGAGCAGTACTTC
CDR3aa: CASSLPPVDRAHYEQYF

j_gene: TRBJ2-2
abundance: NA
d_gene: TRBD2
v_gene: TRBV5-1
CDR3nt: TGCGCCAGCAGCTCCGTGCCTAGCGGGAGGCTTTCTCCAGTCCGGGAGCTGTTTTTT
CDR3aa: CASSSVPSGRLSPVRELFF

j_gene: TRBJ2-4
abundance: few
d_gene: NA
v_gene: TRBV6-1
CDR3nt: TGTGCCAGCCTTACAACGCACGGAGCGACGGCTCTAGCCAAAAACATTCAGTACTTC
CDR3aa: CASLTTHGATALAKNIQYF

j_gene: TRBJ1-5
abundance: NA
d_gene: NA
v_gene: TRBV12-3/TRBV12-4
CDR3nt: TGTGCCAGCAGTTTAGCAGCTGGGCCCCAGCATTTT
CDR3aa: CASSLAAGPQHF

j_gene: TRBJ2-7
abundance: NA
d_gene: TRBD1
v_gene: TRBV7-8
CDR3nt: TGTGCCAGCAGCGTCACAGGGGTCGTGGACGAGCAGTACTTC
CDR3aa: CASSVTGVVDEQYF

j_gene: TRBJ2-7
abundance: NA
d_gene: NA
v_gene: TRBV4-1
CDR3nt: TGCGCCAGCAGCCAAGTTGTCGGGGAGCGGGCGTTGTGGTCCTACGAGCAGTACTTC
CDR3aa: CASSQVVGERALWSYEQYF

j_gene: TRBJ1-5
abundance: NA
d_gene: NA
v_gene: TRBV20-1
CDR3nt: TGCAGTGCCGCAACCGGGGGGTTCGATCAGCCCCAGCATTTT
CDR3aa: CSAATGGFDQPQHF